The TCR beta chain under discussion was sequenced for a study of pediatric ulcerative colitis (dated by TCRdb to the late 2010s). Regarding the complete study: Of the ulcerative colitis patients, about 7 had pancolitis and two had left-sided colitis, and histology in every patient was consistent with ulcerative colitis. From 8 to 10 newly diagnosed, treatment-naive pediatric ulcerative colitis patients and a few non-IBD control children, paired blood and rectal samples were collected. Using the Pediatric Ulcerative Colitis Activity Index, a couple of patients were classed as having mild disease, several as having moderate disease and three as having acute severe colitis.

Comment on this clone: This receptor's antigen is unknown. Per-base qualities were not stored, and no clone one base away is much larger.

During colonoscopy, one to two pinch biopsies were obtained from the rectum for research. Ulcerative colitis patients had received no immunosuppressive medication before the diagnostic colonoscopy. Rectal biopsies were digested with proteinase K before DNA isolation. The Wizard kit (Promega) was used to extract genomic DNA from the blood and intestinal samples. What the study reported, not specific to this receptor: T cells from blood may have been included in the rectal pinch biopsies, particularly in patients with overt colitis. Clonal overlap between a subject's own blood and rectum was significantly greater in ulcerative colitis patients than in controls, which suggests more T cell trafficking to inflamed tissue. A couple of rectal CDR3 clonotypes were detected in all ulcerative colitis patients and were not detected in any of the controls. Repertoires were derived from total lymphocyte DNA, so rare subsets such as regulatory T cells may have patterns not reflected. The healthy control group was small, consisting of only a handful of individuals. Features of the rectal repertoire distinguished controls, mild-moderate colitis patients and acute severe colitis patients, and in acute severe colitis, rectal diversity was reduced because of clonal expansions. For technical reasons, blood samples from a couple of patients gave substantially fewer templates, and these samples were excluded from the blood-rectal overlap analysis.

In the germline V gene, CDR1 corresponds to SGHTA and CDR2 to FQGNSA. Deletion took 2 bases off V and 3 bases off J, with a span of 20 bases between the germline ends. Its CDR3 holds 17 amino acids, cysteine through phenylalanine. The sequence is cut down to CDR3 DNA, 51 bases in frame from base 1. Through the immunoSEQ TRB Survey service, multiplex V and J primers were used to amplify rearranged CDR3 beta regions from genomic DNA. To keep depth equal across samples, survey-level sequencing depth of up to 500,000 reads per sample was applied. Libraries were purified and pooled, and sequencing was performed on Illumina technology. Under the source paper's analysis protocol: Productive clonality, sample overlap, pairwise scatters, CDR3 beta length, V/D/J gene usage and productiveness were assessed with immunoSEQ online tools. Alongside Shannon and Simpson indices, calculated diversity was computed as the number of unique rearrangements divided by total templates, multiplied by 100. Principal component analysis used the R prcomp function and ggbiplot package on Z-score normalized data. Morisita's index was used to measure clonal overlap between blood and rectum within each subject. TCRdb obtained this table from immuneACCESS and retained in-frame rearrangements with V and J assigned. These tables miss some clones; where compared with another copy, unresolved V genes account for less than half of the shortfall, and the remainder is unexplained. V and J calls and clone size are copied from that table; D and trimming were computed from the DNA. For this sample the table gives 30,000 to 35,000 clones, of which roughly three quarters were detected only once. The ten largest clones represent 1.1% of the sample.

This receptor was identified in a boy aged 5-17 years with mild ulcerative colitis. The specimen sequenced was gut tissue. Recombination linked TRBV7-2 to TRBJ2-7, with TRBD2 perhaps the D gene, on 7 matching bases. The sequenced DNA: TGTGCCAGCAGCTTAAGGGGTACGGGGGGCGCCGTCTACGAGCAGTACTTC. It translates as CASSLRGTGGAVYEQYF.